These 25 T cell receptor beta chains share one sample of origin, sequenced in a study of OX40 agonist ivuxolimab in advanced cancers. Clones were read by immunoSEQ multiplex PCR, and TCRdb kept only the in-frame ones, dropping some. Of roughly 110,000 clones in the sample, about nine tenths are singletons; the top ten hold approximately 0.52%. Sequenced material: CD4+ or CD8+ T cells sorted from blood, taken in a trial of the OX40 agonist ivuxolimab. The receptor source for this set is an adult with an advanced solid tumor such as melanoma, head and neck, liver or kidney cancer.

This clone occurred a few times. The chain employs TRBV19 and TRBJ1-2; 7 bases match TRBD1. CDR1 LNHDA and CDR2 SQIVND come from the germline V gene (reference sequence). The CDR3 covers 14 residues. After removal of 7 bases from V and 2 bases from J, the junction contained 7 bases not matched to a gene. The CDR3 nucleotides are TGTGCCAGTACCACCCCGGGACAGAACTATGGCTACACCTTC. This sequence encodes CASTTPGQNYGYTF.

V gene TRBV7-3 combines with J gene TRBJ2-7; 7 positions match TRBD1. The V and J ends lost 3 bases and 4 bases, in that order; junction bases with no gene match: 9. Germline V gene data show CDR1 as SGHTA and CDR2 as FQGTGA. The CDR3 length is 15 residues. Here the CDR3 DNA reads TGTGCCAGCAGCTTGGGCCCCGGGACAGCTTACGAGCAGTACTTC. This encodes CASSLGPGTAYEQYF.

The CDR3 loop reads CAIATSGGPSSYNEQFF. In DNA, the CDR3 is TGTGCCATCGCGACTAGCGGGGGGCCTAGCTCCTACAATGAGCAGTTCTTC. The chain combines TRBV10-3 with TRBJ2-1; 13 nucleotides agree with TRBD2. Germline trimming cut 8 bases from V and 0 bases from J; bases unmatched to any gene: 7. This CDR3 is 17 amino acids long. Per germline, CDR1 ENHRY and CDR2 SYGVKD.

The CDR3 region is CASSQQSSTDTQYF. Written as DNA, the CDR3 is TGCGCCAGCAGCCAACAGTCTAGCACAGATACGCAGTATTTT. The genes are TRBV5-1 and TRBJ2-3; no definite D call. The CDR3 extends over 14 amino acids. V gave up 4 bases and J gave up 0 bases, with 9 bases separating them. Germline CDR1 reads SGHRS; CDR2 reads YFSETQ.

The CDR3 nucleotides are TGCGCCAGCAGCCAGATAGGGAGCGTGAACGTTTATGGCTACACCTTC. The encoded protein is CASSQIGSVNVYGYTF. The V and J genes are TRBV4-3 and TRBJ1-2, with no clear D. Trimming left V 3 bases short and J 5 bases short, with 19 bases between. The CDR3 runs to 16 residues. Per germline, CDR1 LGHNA and CDR2 YSLEER.

On this clone: At one boundary the junction diverges from the germline segment, which might be a read error. The same CDR3 arises from other DNA sequences in this sample as well. This sequence joins TRBV7-2 and TRBJ1-2, with D tentatively TRBD1 (5 bases). Per the germline V gene, CDR1 is SGHTA and CDR2 is FQGNSA. The CDR3 has 14 amino acids. This CDR3 is CASSLGGINYGYTF. CDR3 bases: TGTGCCAGCAGCTTAGGGGGCATTAACTACGGCTACACCTTC.

This rearrangement joins TRBV14 to TRBJ2-3; TRBD2 matches at 8 bases. The V gene's germline CDR1 is SGHDN and CDR2 FVKESK. The CDR3 has 15 residues. V dropped 1 base and J dropped 6; count of bases not matched to a gene: 6. In DNA form, the CDR3 reads TGTGCCAGCAGCCAAGGTTTAGCGGGGCGTGATACGCAGTATTTT. Protein product: CASSQGLAGRDTQYF. Full variable domain (outside the CDR3, taken from reference TRBV14 and TRBJ2-3): EAGVTQFPSHSVIEKGQTVTLRCDPISGHDNLYWYRRVMGKEIKFLLHFVKESKQDESGMPNNRFLAERTGGTYSTLKVQPAELEDSGVYFCASSQGLAGRDTQYFGPGTRLTVL.

This chain joins TRBV5-1 and TRBJ2-3, with TRBD2 matching over 9 bases. Looked up from germline, CDR1 is SGHRS and CDR2 is YFSETQ. Losses at the gene ends were 5 bases for V and 0 bases for J; bases not matched to a gene: 4. This CDR3 spans 15 amino acids. The CDR3 DNA reads as TGCGCCAGCAGAGAGACTAGCGGTAGCACAGATACGCAGTATTTT. This codes for CASRETSGSTDTQYF.

The chain recombines TRBV11-2 with TRBJ2-1, with 13 positions matching TRBD2. Germline lookup yields CDR1 SGHAT and CDR2 FQNNGV. Trimming removed 4 bases from V and 14 bases from J; junction bases left unmatched: 5. This CDR3 has 13 residues. The CDR3 region has the DNA TGTGCCAGCAGCTCCGGGACTAGCGGGGTCAAGTTCTTC. Protein product: CASSSGTSGVKFF.

The genes are TRBV30 and TRBJ2-5; 8 bases fit TRBD1. The DNA end is more similar to TRBJ2-7, so the J call may be wrong. There are 13 residues in the CDR3. Looked up from germline, CDR1 is GTSNPN and CDR2 is SVGIG (reference sequence). The CDR3 spells CAWSTRGPYEQYF. As DNA, the CDR3 is TGTGCCTGGAGTACCAGGGGGCCCTACGAGCAGTACTTC.

The rearrangement links TRBV10-2 to TRBJ1-4, with a tentative D call TRBD1 (6 bases). Per the germline V gene, CDR1 is WSHSY and CDR2 is SAAADI. The CDR3 is made up of 15 amino acids. The V gene lost 6 bases and the J gene lost 8 bases, with 19 bases spanning the gap. CDR3 sequence reads: CASRGGRGRSEKLFF. The CDR3 DNA is TGCGCCAGCAGGGGAGGTAGGGGGAGAAGCGAAAAACTGTTTTTT.

V and J are TRBV4-3 and TRBJ1-4; no reliable D call. Trimming shortened V by 0 bases and J by 7 bases, and 6 bases separated the two germline ends. Germline assignment: CDR1 LGHNA and CDR2 YSLEER. The CDR3 covers 13 residues. Here the CDR3 DNA reads TGCGCCAGCAGCCAAGATCACGGTGAAAAACTGTTTTTT. It codes for CASSQDHGEKLFF.

The V call is TRBV13, the J call TRBJ2-3; a weak D match, TRBD1 (6 bases). The CDR3 consists of 13 residues. The V and J ends lost 11 bases and 5 bases respectively, with 17 bases between them. Germline values: CDR1 PRHDT, CDR2 FYEKMQ (reference sequence). The CDR3 is CASGPQGQDTQYF. The CDR3 DNA follows: TGTGCCTCGGGGCCCCAGGGGCAAGATACGCAGTATTTT.

The chain has TRBV28 and TRBJ2-5, with 9 bases fitting TRBD2. The ends lost 5 bases at V and 5 bases at J; junction bases unmatched: 15. The length of the CDR3 is 17 residues. The V gene's germline CDR1 is MDHEN and CDR2 SYDVKM. CDR3 loop: CASSPLGSGGSWETQYF. CDR3 sequence (DNA): TGTGCCAGCAGTCCTCTGGGGAGCGGGGGGTCTTGGGAGACCCAGTACTTC.

The chain is built from TRBV5-6 and TRBJ1-4, with D tentatively TRBD1 (5 bases). This CDR3 is 15 amino acids long. V dropped 4 bases and J dropped 4 bases, with 14 bases sitting between them. Per the germline V gene, CDR1 is SGHDT and CDR2 is YYEEEE. The DNA for the CDR3 is TGTGCCAGCAGCAAGGGGCCCGGTTTTAATGAAAAACTGTTTTTT. The encoded protein is CASSKGPGFNEKLFF.

This rearrangement joins TRBV9 to TRBJ2-2; the D is unclear. The germline CDR1 and CDR2 sequences are SGDLS and YYNGEE. V lost 2 bases, J lost 11 bases, and 10 bases lay in between. CDR3 length equals 12 residues. The CDR3 sequence: CASSVSAFELFF. CDR3 bases: TGTGCCAGCAGCGTTTCGGCGTTCGAGCTGTTTTTT.

V and J are TRBV28 and TRBJ1-6, with TRBD1 identical over 9 bases. This CDR3 has 14 amino acids. J was trimmed by 8 bases and V by 6 bases; bases with no gene match: 5. Per germline, CDR1 MDHEN and CDR2 SYDVKM. The CDR3 region has the DNA TGTGCCAGCAGACCCGGGACAGGGCATTCACCCCTCCACTTT. It encodes CASRPGTGHSPLHF.

This chain joins TRBV19 and TRBJ2-7; perhaps TRBD2 as D (6 bases). The CDR3 is 14 residues long. In germline, CDR1 is LNHDA, CDR2 SQIVND (reference sequence). V dropped 4 bases and J dropped 6 bases, with 16 bases sitting between them. In nucleotides, the CDR3 is TGTGCCAGTAGTAACCGGGAGCTAGGGAGCGAGCAGTACTTC. This translates into CASSNRELGSEQYF.

The chain couples TRBV4-1 to TRBJ2-1, with a weak D call TRBD2 (6 bases). The germline V and J ends were trimmed by 0 bases and 0 bases, with 12 bases remaining between them. This CDR3 is built from 17 residues. CDR1 is MGHRA, CDR2 YSYEKL, per germline. The CDR3 coding sequence is TGCGCCAGCAGCCAAGATCGGAGGGGCAGCTCCTACAATGAGCAGTTCTTC. This gives the protein CASSQDRRGSSYNEQFF.

The gene calls are TRBV28 and TRBJ2-2; a possible D gene is TRBD1 (5 bases). Germline V gene data show CDR1 as MDHEN and CDR2 as SYDVKM. Between the trimmed V and J ends, which lost 2 bases and 1 base, there was a span of 11 bases. The CDR3 has 16 amino acids. The CDR3 is CASSLTRTGNTGELFF. The CDR3 coding sequence is TGTGCCAGCAGTTTAACCAGAACAGGGAACACCGGGGAGCTGTTTTTT.

This rearrangement joins TRBV19 to TRBJ2-7; D not certain. V was trimmed by 1 base and J by 9 bases, leaving 13 bases between them. The CDR3 is made up of 13 amino acids. CDR1 is LNHDA, CDR2 SQIVND, per germline (reference sequence). In DNA form, the CDR3 reads TGTGCCAGTAGTATAGTCGGCGTCGACGGGCAGTACTTC. Translating it yields CASSIVGVDGQYF.

V is TRBV5-1 and J is TRBJ2-7; perhaps TRBD1 as D (6 bases). V was shortened by 2 bases and J by 7 bases, with 25 bases between the two germline ends. The CDR3 length is 17 residues. In germline, CDR1 is SGHRS, CDR2 YFSETQ. The CDR3 DNA reads TGCGCCAGCAGCTTCCTAACACATCCGGGACAACGGAGGGAGCAGTACTTC. It yields the protein CASSFLTHPGQRREQYF.

The genes are TRBV14 and TRBJ1-1; D is unclear. The V end was cut by 1 base, the J end by 0 bases, with 12 bases between. This CDR3 is built from 16 residues. Per germline, CDR1 SGHDN and CDR2 FVKESK. CDR3 residues: CASSQGLSAMNTEAFF. The CDR3 nucleotides are TGTGCCAGCAGCCAAGGTTTAAGCGCCATGAACACTGAAGCTTTCTTT. Full variable domain (remainder filled in from reference TRBV14 and TRBJ1-1): EAGVTQFPSHSVIEKGQTVTLRCDPISGHDNLYWYRRVMGKEIKFLLHFVKESKQDESGMPNNRFLAERTGGTYSTLKVQPAELEDSGVYFCASSQGLSAMNTEAFFGQGTRLTVV.

This clone has a single count. V usage is TRBV27 and J usage is TRBJ2-5, with D unclear. Looked up from germline, CDR1 is MNHEY and CDR2 is SMNVEV (reference sequence). CDR3 length equals 15 residues. Between the trimmed V and J ends, which lost 6 bases and 2 bases, there was a span of 16 bases. The CDR3 bases are TGTGCCAGCAGCCCCTGGACCCCATTACAAGAGACCCAGTACTTC. Translation: CASSPWTPLQETQYF.

The chain combines TRBV28 with TRBJ1-5; D not certain. V was shortened by 3 bases and J by 5 bases, with 17 bases between the two germline ends. This CDR3 has 16 residues. Germline-derived CDR1 and CDR2 are MDHEN and SYDVKM. CDR3 in DNA: TGTGCCAGCAGTTTGAGTTCCCTCCTTCAAGATCAGCCCCAGCATTTT. Its translation: CASSLSSLLQDQPQHF.